Reported below is one T cell receptor (beta chain). Other DNA variants within this sample encode the same CDR3. This sample was taken from a study of shared clonotypes between healthy human individuals. Germline assignment: CDR1 MDHEN and CDR2 SYDVKM. Between the trimmed V and J ends, which lost 6 bases and 2 bases, there was a span of 10 bases. This CDR3 spans 13 amino acids. Genomic DNA from each subset was divided evenly over several immunoSEQ plates. Some clones are missing from TCRdb's copy, which holds only in-frame ones; the method was immunoSEQ multiplex PCR. This table holds around 2.3 million clones, roughly 95% found once.

Sequenced: naive CD4+ T cells sorted from blood. As for subset: CD45RA+ positively selected. The TCR comes from a man between 18 and 35 years old in good health. The chain couples TRBV28 to TRBJ1-1; D is unclear. CDR3 sequence: CASSLRRNTEAFF. The CDR3, as DNA: TGTGCCAGCAGCTTGCGGCGAAACACTGAAGCTTTCTTT.